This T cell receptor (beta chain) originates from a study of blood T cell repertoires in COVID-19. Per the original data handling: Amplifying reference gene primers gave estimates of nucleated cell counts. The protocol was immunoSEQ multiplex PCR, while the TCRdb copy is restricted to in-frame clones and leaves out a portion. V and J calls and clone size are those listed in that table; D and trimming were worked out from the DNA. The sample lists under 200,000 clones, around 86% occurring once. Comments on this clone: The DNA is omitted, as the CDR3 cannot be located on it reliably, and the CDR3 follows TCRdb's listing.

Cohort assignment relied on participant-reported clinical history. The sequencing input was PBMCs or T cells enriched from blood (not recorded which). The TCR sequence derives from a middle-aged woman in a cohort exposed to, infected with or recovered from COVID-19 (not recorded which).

The CDR3 spells CASSTSGQGLREGGYTF. V and J are TRBV28 and TRBJ1-2; TRBD1, the D gene given by the table, was not confirmed from the DNA. Germline-derived CDR1 and CDR2 are MDHEN and SYDVKM. Termini included, the CDR3 measures 17 amino acids.